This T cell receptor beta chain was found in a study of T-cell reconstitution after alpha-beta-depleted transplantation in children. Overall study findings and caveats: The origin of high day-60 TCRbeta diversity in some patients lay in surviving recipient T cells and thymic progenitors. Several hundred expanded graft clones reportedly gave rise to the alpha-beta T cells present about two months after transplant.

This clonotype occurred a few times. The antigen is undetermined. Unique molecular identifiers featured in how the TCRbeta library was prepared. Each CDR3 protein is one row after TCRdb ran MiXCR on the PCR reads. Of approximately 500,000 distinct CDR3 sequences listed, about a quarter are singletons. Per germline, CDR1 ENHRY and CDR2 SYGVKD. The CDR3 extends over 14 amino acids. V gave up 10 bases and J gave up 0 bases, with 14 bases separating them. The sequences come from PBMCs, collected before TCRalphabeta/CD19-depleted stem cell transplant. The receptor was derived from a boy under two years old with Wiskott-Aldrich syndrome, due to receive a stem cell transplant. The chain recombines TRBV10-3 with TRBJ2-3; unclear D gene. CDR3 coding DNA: TGTGCCACCACAGTCGTATCTAGCACAGATACGCAGTATTTT. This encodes CATTVVSSTDTQYF.